This TCR beta chain was captured by sequencing in a study of cytomegalovirus exposure and HLA in healthy donors. Turning to this clone: Its antigen is not identified. In the same sample, other DNA sequences code for this CDR3.

With 2 bases clipped from V and 4 bases from J, the junction kept 3 bases outside the gene matches. Germline V CDR1 and CDR2: LNHDA, SQIVND (reference sequence). This CDR3 region has 14 residues. Use of 60 Vbeta and 13 Jbeta primers characterized the PCR. Produced via immunoSEQ multiplex PCR; TCRdb's table is partial and in-frame only. Here the sample spans roughly 120,000 clones, 80% being singletons. Study results and caveats: Later analysis demonstrated an association between a missense DCLRE1C variant and TCR beta V- and J-gene trimming.

The clonotype was recovered from a man younger than 40 in good health and CMV-seronegative. The J gene is TRBJ2-7, the V gene TRBV19, with TRBD1 matching over 9 bases. Sequencing was carried out using PBMCs. The CDR3 reads CASSITGGSYEQYF. CDR3 sequence (DNA): TGTGCCAGTAGTATAACAGGGGGCTCGTACGAGCAGTACTTC.